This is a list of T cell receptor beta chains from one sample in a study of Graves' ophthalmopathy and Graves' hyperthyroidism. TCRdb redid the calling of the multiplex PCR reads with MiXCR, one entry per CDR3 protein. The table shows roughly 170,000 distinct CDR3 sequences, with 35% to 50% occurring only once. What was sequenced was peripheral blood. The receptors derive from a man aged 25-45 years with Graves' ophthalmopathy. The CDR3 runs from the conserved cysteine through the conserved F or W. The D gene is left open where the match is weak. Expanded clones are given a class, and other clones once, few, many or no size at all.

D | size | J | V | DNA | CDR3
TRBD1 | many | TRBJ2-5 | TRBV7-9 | TGTGCCAGCAGCCGAACAGGGGGAGCTCAAGAGACCCAGTACTTC | CASSRTGGAQETQYF
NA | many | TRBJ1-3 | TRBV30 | TGTGCCTGGAGTGTAGGGCAGGCTGCTGGAAACACCATATATTTT | CAWSVGQAAGNTIYF
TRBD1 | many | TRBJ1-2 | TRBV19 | TGTGCCAGTAGTATGACAGGGTCCTTTAAAGTGTATGGCTACACCTTC | CASSMTGSFKVYGYTF
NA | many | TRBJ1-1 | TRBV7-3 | TGTGCCAGCAGCTCCGGGGGGTGGGTAGCCACTGAAGCTTTCTTT | CASSSGGWVATEAFF
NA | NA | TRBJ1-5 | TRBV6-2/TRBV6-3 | TGTGCCAGCAATAAGGGGACGGAACAGCCCCAGCATTTT | CASNKGTEQPQHF
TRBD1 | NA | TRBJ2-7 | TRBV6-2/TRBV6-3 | TGTGCCAGCAAGGACAGGGCCTACGAGCAGTACTTC | CASKDRAYEQYF
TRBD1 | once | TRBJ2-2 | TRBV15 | TGTGCCACCAGCATGGACAGGGGGGCCGGGGAGCTGTTTTTT | CATSMDRGAGELFF
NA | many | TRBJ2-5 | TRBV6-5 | TGTGCCAGCAGCCCATCGTCCCAAGAGACCCAGTACTTC | CASSPSSQETQYF
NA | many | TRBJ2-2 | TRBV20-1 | TGCAGTGCTAGTCCCGGCGCGCTGAACACCGGGGAGCTGTTTTTT | CSASPGALNTGELFF
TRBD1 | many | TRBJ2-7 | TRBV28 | TGTGCCAGCAGTTTTGGGGACAGTTCGGGGTACGAGCAGTACTTC | CASSFGDSSGYEQYF
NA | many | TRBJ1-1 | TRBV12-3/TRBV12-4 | TGTGCCAGCAGTTTGGGTTTTGTGCGAAACACTGAAGCTTTCTTT | CASSLGFVRNTEAFF
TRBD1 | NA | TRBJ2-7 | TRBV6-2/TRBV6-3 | TGTGCCAGCAGTTGGGACAGGGATTCCTACGAGCAGTACTTC | CASSWDRDSYEQYF
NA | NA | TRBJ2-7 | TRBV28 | TGTGCCAGCAGTCTCAGGGGTGACACCTACGAGCAGTACTTC | CASSLRGDTYEQYF
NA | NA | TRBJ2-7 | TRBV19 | TGTGCCAGTAGTATAACCCACGGAGTCTACGAGCAGTACTTC | CASSITHGVYEQYF
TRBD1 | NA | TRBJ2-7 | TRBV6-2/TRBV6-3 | TGTGCCAGCAGATCCGGGACAGGGGTCGAGCAGTACTTC | CASRSGTGVEQYF
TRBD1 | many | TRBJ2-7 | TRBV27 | TGTGCCAGCAGTAAGGGACAGGGGAGCTCCTACGAGCAGTACTTC | CASSKGQGSSYEQYF
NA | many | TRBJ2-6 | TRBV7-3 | TGTGCCAGCAGCTTAGGACAGTCTGGGGCCAACGTCCTGACTTTC | CASSLGQSGANVLTF
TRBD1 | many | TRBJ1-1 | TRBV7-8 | TGTGCCAGCAGCTACCTGACAGGGGCGGCGGGGGGAACTGAAGCTTTCTTT | CASSYLTGAAGGTEAFF
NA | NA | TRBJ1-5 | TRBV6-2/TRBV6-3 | TGTGCCAGCACCGACGCGGTCGGGGCCCTATCCAATCAGCCCCAGCATTTT | CASTDAVGALSNQPQHF
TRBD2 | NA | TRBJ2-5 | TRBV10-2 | TGCGCCAGCAGTGCTGGACTAGCGGGAGTTGGGGAGACCCAGTACTTC | CASSAGLAGVGETQYF
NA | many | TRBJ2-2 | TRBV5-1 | TGCGCCAGCAGCGTACCGGGACTGGAGGCCGGGGAGCTGTTTTTT | CASSVPGLEAGELFF
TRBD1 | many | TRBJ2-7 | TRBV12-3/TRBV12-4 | TGTGCCAGCAGTCCGGGACAGGGATTGAGCTCCTACGAGCAGTACTTC | CASSPGQGLSSYEQYF
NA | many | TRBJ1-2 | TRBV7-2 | TGTGCCAGCAGCTCGAGCCTATATGGCTACACCTTC | CASSSSLYGYTF
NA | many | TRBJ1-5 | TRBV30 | TGTGCCTGGAGGGTACAGGGTGGAAGCAATCAGCCCCAGCATTTT | CAWRVQGGSNQPQHF